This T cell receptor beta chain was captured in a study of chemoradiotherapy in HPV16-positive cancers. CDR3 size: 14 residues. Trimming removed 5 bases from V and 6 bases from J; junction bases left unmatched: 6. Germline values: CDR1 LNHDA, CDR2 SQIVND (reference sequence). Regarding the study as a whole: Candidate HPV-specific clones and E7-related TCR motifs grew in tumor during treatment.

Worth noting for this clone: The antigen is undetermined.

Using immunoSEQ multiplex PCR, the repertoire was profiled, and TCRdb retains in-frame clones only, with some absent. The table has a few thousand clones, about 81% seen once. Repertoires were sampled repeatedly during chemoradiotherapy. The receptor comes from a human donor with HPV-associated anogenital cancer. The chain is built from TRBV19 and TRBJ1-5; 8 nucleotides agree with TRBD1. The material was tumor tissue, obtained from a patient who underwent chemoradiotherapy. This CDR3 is CASSRDRLTQPQHF. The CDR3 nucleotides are TGTGCCAGTAGTCGGGACAGGCTGACTCAGCCCCAGCATTTT. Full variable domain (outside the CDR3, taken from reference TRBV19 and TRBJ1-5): DGGITQSPKYLFRKEGQNVTLSCEQNLNHDAMYWYRQDPGQGLRLIYYSQIVNDFQKGDIAEGYSVSREKKESFPLTVTSAQKNPTAFYLCASSRDRLTQPQHFGDGTRLSIL.